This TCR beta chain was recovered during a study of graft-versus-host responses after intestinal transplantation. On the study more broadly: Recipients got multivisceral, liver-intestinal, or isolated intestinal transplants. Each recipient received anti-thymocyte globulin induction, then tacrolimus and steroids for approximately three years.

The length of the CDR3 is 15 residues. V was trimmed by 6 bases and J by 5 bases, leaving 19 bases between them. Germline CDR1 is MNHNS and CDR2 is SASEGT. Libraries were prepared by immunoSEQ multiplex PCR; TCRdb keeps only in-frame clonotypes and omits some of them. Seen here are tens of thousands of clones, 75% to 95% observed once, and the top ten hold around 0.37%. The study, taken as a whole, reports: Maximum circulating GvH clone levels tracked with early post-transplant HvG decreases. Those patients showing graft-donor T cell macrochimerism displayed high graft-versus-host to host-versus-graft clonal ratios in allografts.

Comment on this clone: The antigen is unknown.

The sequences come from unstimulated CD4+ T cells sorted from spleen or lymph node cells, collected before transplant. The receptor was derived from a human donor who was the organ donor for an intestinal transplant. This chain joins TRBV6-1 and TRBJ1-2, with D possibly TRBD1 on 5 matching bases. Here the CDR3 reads CASRRDGRRYYGYTF. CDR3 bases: TGTGCCAGCAGGCGGGACGGCCGACGTTATTATGGCTACACCTTC.